Presented here are 21 T cell receptor beta chains from one specimen sequenced in a study of CD8+CD57+ T cells in acquired aplastic anemia. The patients chosen for sequencing had shown expansion of CD8+CD57+ cells (detected by flow cytometry). Genomic DNA provided the template from which TCR beta VDJ and CDR3 profiles were obtained. Each CDR3 protein gets one entry after TCRdb re-called the reads with MiXCR. The sample carries 180,000 or so distinct CDR3 sequences, roughly three fifths recorded once. Sequencing was carried out using sorted CD4+, CD8+, or CD8+CD57+ T cells (not recorded which) from PBMCs. The receptors were sampled from a human donor with aplastic anemia.

This clonotype was observed at least ten times. The V call is TRBV6-1, the J call TRBJ1-2, with D perhaps TRBD1 (5 bases). CDR1 is MNHNS, CDR2 SASEGT, per germline. Trimming shortened V by 9 bases and J by 5 bases, and 19 bases separated the two germline ends. The CDR3 extends over 14 amino acids. This chain's CDR3 is CASTPGGARYGYTF. CDR3 in DNA: TGTGCCAGTACCCCGGGAGGGGCCCGGTATGGCTACACCTTC.

The chain uses TRBV12-3 or TRBV12-4 and TRBJ1-1; no clear D gene. Trimming shortened V by 2 bases and J by 3 bases, and 7 bases separated the two germline ends. There are 13 residues in the CDR3. CDR3 amino acids: CASSLLRDTEAFF. CDR3 in DNA: TGTGCCAGCAGTTTACTTCGTGACACTGAAGCTTTCTTT.

This chain links TRBV24-1 with TRBJ1-1, with no clear D. Germline loops: CDR1 KGHDR, CDR2 SFDVKD. V dropped 3 bases and J dropped 7 bases, with 11 bases sitting between them. The CDR3 has 13 amino acids. Here the CDR3 DNA reads TGTGCCACCAGTGATCACAAAGTGGGTGAAGCTTTCTTT. It specifies CATSDHKVGEAFF.

The gene calls are TRBV5-8 and TRBJ2-2, with a tentative D call TRBD1 (8 bases). Germline CDR1 reads SGHTS; CDR2 reads YDEGEE. The CDR3 runs 17 residues. V shed 5 bases and J shed 1 base, with 18 bases lying between them. CDR3 region: CASSYTGGGLNTGELFF. The DNA of the CDR3 is TGTGCCAGCAGTTATACAGGGGGGGGCCTGAACACCGGGGAGCTGTTTTTT. Together with reference TRBV5-8 and TRBJ2-2, the CDR3 gives the full variable domain: EAGVTQSPTHLIKTRGQQATLRCSPISGHTSVYWYQQALGLGLQFLLWYDEGEERNRGNFPPRFSGRQFPNYSSELNVNALELEDSALYLCASSYTGGGLNTGELFFGEGSRLTVL.

The genes are TRBV7-3 and TRBJ1-3; TRBD1 aligns across 7 bases. CDR1 is SGHTA, CDR2 FQGTGA, per germline. The CDR3 loop spans 14 amino acids. Here the CDR3 DNA reads TGTGCGAACACAGGGGAGAGCTCTGGAAACACCATATATTTT. Protein: CANTGESSGNTIYF.

The chain carries TRBV24-1 and TRBJ1-2; D is undetermined. The CDR3 is made up of 13 amino acids. The V and J ends lost 2 bases and 4 bases respectively, with 7 bases between them. Per the germline V gene, CDR1 is KGHDR and CDR2 is SFDVKD. CDR3 in amino acids: CATSDYSGYGYTF. The CDR3 DNA sequence: TGTGCCACCAGTGATTACAGTGGCTATGGCTACACCTTC.

The rearrangement uses TRBV20-1 and TRBJ2-7; TRBD2 matches at 12 bases. Looked up from germline, CDR1 is DFQATT and CDR2 is SNEGSKA (reference sequence). The junction had 6 bases not matched to a gene; V was cut back by 7 bases and J by 5 bases. CDR3 length: 13 amino acids. The CDR3 here is CSVLAGGQHEQYF. Here the CDR3 DNA reads TGCAGTGTTCTAGCGGGGGGGCAGCACGAGCAGTACTTC.

As concerns this clonotype: Since no conserved phenylalanine or tryptophan closes the CDR3, a read error is the likely cause. The chain carries TRBV3-1 and TRBJ2-2; 8 bases agree with TRBD1. V lost 0 bases, J lost 4 bases, and 4 bases stayed unmatched. This CDR3 has 16 amino acids. Looked up from germline, CDR1 is LGHDT and CDR2 is YNNKEL (reference sequence). Here the CDR3 DNA reads TGTGCCAGCAGCCAAGAAGAGGACAGGGTCACCGGGGAGCTGTTTTGT. Amino acid sequence: CASSQEEDRVTGELFC.

The rearrangement links TRBV29-1 to TRBJ1-2, with D tentatively TRBD1 (5 bases). Germline V gene sequence: CDR1 SQVTM, CDR2 ANQGSEA. With 4 bases removed from V and 8 bases from J, the gap between germline ends came to 8 bases. This CDR3 region has 10 residues. This CDR3 reads CSVVGGGYTF. CDR3 nucleotide sequence: TGCAGCGTTGTCGGGGGAGGCTACACCTTC.

In its sample, this clonotype was seen many times. The chain employs TRBV6-1 and TRBJ1-1; D is ambiguous. Germline V gives CDR1 MNHNS, CDR2 SASEGT. V lost 7 bases, J lost 0 bases, and 12 bases lay in between. The CDR3 spans 14 residues. The CDR3 region is CASKFVQMNTEAFF. The CDR3 bases are TGTGCCAGCAAGTTTGTCCAGATGAACACTGAAGCTTTCTTT.

This chain joins TRBV19 and TRBJ1-4; D might be TRBD1 (6 bases). Trimming removed 7 bases from V and 8 bases from J, with 11 bases in between. This CDR3 is built from 12 residues. Germline V CDR1 and CDR2: LNHDA, SQIVND (reference sequence). The CDR3 nucleotides read TGTGCCAGTACGTACAGGGTAGAAAAACTGTTTTTT. Encoded protein: CASTYRVEKLFF.

In this sample, this clonotype turned up once. This is likely a read error, given that the CDR3 carries no conserved phenylalanine or tryptophan at its end. This chain uses TRBV10-3 with TRBJ1-2; maybe TRBD1 (6 bases). CDR1 ENHRY and CDR2 SYGVKD come from the germline V gene. V was trimmed by 0 bases and J by 4 bases, leaving 15 bases between them. The CDR3 has 16 amino acids. In nucleotides, the CDR3 is TGTGCCATCAGTGAGTCCAACAGGGAGATAGTCTATGGCTACACCGTC. Translating it yields CAISESNREIVYGYTV.

This clonotype was seen a single time. The V gene is TRBV7-9, the J gene TRBJ2-5; 8 positions match TRBD1. V gave up 1 base and J gave up 5 bases; unmatched junction bases: 9. In germline, CDR1 is SEHNR, CDR2 FQNEAQ (reference sequence). The CDR3 has 16 residues. As DNA, the CDR3 is TGTGCCAGCAGCTTAGTCTCCCCAGGGGGCCGGGAGACCCAGTACTTC. Residues: CASSLVSPGGRETQYF.

J is TRBJ2-3 and V is TRBV5-1; D uncertain. The germline V gene has CDR1 SGHRS and CDR2 YFSETQ. This CDR3 contains 12 residues. Trimming took 1 base from V and 6 from J, leaving 6 bases between them. CDR3 in DNA: TGCGCCAGCAGCTTGCCTGGGGATACGCAGTATTTT. Translated, it gives CASSLPGDTQYF.

Details on this clonotype: Germline is not matched at one junction end, which may reflect a read error. This rearrangement joins TRBV12-3 or TRBV12-4 to TRBJ2-2; TRBD1 matches 7 bases. The CDR3 runs to 11 residues. As DNA, the CDR3 is TGTGCCAGCAGCCTAGAGGGGGCGCTGTTTTTT. This gives the protein CASSLEGALFF.

As concerns this clonotype: Germline is not matched at one junction end, which may reflect a read error. This chain uses TRBV24-1 with TRBJ2-2; D is uncertain. Germline lookup yields CDR1 KGHDR and CDR2 SFDVKD. The CDR3 totals 17 residues. Written as DNA, the CDR3 is TGTGCCAGCAGTTTGGGAAATTGGGAACGGACCACCGGGGAGCTGTTTTTT. It yields the protein CASSLGNWERTTGELFF.

The V gene is TRBV10-1, the J gene TRBJ1-5, with D possibly being TRBD1 (5 bases). CDR3 length equals 13 residues. The V end was cut by 2 bases, the J end by 7 bases, with 9 bases between. The germline V gene has CDR1 WNHNN and CDR2 SYGVQD (reference sequence). CDR3 loop: CASSEGGQQPQHF. The DNA of the CDR3 is TGCGCCAGCAGTGAGGGGGGTCAACAGCCCCAGCATTTT.

Many counts were recorded for this clonotype. This rearrangement joins TRBV4-1 to TRBJ1-3, with D hard to call. The V gene lost 0 bases and the J gene lost 0 bases, with 15 bases spanning the gap. CDR3 length equals 18 residues. Per the germline V gene, CDR1 is MGHRA and CDR2 is YSYEKL. The CDR3 bases are TGCGCCAGCAGCCAAGATCGGTCCCAGACCAACTCTGGAAACACCATATATTTT. It specifies CASSQDRSQTNSGNTIYF.

This CDR3 reads CASSSPQGAARRETQYF. The CDR3 nucleotides read TGTGCCAGCAGTTCGCCACAGGGGGCGGCAAGGCGTGAGACCCAGTACTTC. The J gene is TRBJ2-5, the V gene TRBV2, with 9 bases fitting TRBD1. Germline assignment: CDR1 SNHLY and CDR2 FYNNEI. CDR3 length equals 17 residues. V was pared by 5 bases and J by 5 bases, with 15 bases of the junction left unmatched. Supplemented by reference TRBV2 and TRBJ2-5, the full variable domain reads EPEVTQTPSHQVTQMGQEVILRCVPISNHLYFYWYRQILGQKVEFLVSFYNNEISEKSEIFDDQFSVERPDGSNFTLKIRSTKLEDSAMYFCASSSPQGAARRETQYFGPGTRLLVL.

The table lists this clonotype with many counts. V usage is TRBV25-1 and J usage is TRBJ1-2; D remains unclear. From germline, CDR1 is MGHDK and CDR2 SYGVNS. CDR3 length: 13 residues. V lost 2 bases, J lost 8 bases, and 12 bases lay in between. In DNA form, the CDR3 reads TGTGCCAGCAGTGAAAGGGAGGCGGGGGGCTACACCTTC. This gives the protein CASSEREAGGYTF.

The rearrangement joins TRBV7-8 to TRBJ2-1; possible D gene TRBD1, 6 bases. Germline-derived CDR1 and CDR2 are SGHVS and FQNEAQ. With 7 bases removed from V and 6 bases from J, the gap between germline ends came to 16 bases. The CDR3 extends over 14 amino acids. CDR3 loop: CASITGFSFNEQFF. The CDR3 DNA follows: TGTGCCAGCATAACAGGGTTTTCTTTCAATGAGCAGTTCTTC.